This entry is about one TCR beta chain. It has no known antigen specificity. There are no base qualities to consult, and no much larger clone falls within one base. These data belong to a study of T cell changes during pregnancy in multiple sclerosis (dated by TCRdb to about 2019). Regarding the study in general: Changes in the T cell repertoire over the course of pregnancy were examined in this study in women with multiple sclerosis.

The library came from the immunoSEQ multiplex PCR assay. Drawn from immuneACCESS, this table holds only the in-frame rearrangements with V and J called that TCRdb kept. Clones are partly lost; checked studies trace under half to an unresolved V gene and leave the rest unexplained. The sample records about 120,000 clones, about 93% of which are singletons. 6.2% of the sample rests with the top ten. The source material was peripheral blood, sampled before pregnancy. The receptor's source is a female donor with multiple sclerosis, enrolled in a pregnancy study.

The CDR3 here reads CASSPVTNYGYTF. The nucleotides are TGCGCCAGCAGCCCAGTCACTAACTATGGCTACACCTTC. Recombination connected TRBV5-1 to TRBJ1-2; no D gene is confidently identified. In the germline V gene, CDR1 corresponds to SGHRS and CDR2 to YFSETQ. V sheds 4 bases and J sheds 0 bases, leaving 7 bases between their ends. The CDR3 runs 13 amino acids, cysteine and phenylalanine included. Only the CDR3 DNA is retained, 39 bases long and in frame from the first base.